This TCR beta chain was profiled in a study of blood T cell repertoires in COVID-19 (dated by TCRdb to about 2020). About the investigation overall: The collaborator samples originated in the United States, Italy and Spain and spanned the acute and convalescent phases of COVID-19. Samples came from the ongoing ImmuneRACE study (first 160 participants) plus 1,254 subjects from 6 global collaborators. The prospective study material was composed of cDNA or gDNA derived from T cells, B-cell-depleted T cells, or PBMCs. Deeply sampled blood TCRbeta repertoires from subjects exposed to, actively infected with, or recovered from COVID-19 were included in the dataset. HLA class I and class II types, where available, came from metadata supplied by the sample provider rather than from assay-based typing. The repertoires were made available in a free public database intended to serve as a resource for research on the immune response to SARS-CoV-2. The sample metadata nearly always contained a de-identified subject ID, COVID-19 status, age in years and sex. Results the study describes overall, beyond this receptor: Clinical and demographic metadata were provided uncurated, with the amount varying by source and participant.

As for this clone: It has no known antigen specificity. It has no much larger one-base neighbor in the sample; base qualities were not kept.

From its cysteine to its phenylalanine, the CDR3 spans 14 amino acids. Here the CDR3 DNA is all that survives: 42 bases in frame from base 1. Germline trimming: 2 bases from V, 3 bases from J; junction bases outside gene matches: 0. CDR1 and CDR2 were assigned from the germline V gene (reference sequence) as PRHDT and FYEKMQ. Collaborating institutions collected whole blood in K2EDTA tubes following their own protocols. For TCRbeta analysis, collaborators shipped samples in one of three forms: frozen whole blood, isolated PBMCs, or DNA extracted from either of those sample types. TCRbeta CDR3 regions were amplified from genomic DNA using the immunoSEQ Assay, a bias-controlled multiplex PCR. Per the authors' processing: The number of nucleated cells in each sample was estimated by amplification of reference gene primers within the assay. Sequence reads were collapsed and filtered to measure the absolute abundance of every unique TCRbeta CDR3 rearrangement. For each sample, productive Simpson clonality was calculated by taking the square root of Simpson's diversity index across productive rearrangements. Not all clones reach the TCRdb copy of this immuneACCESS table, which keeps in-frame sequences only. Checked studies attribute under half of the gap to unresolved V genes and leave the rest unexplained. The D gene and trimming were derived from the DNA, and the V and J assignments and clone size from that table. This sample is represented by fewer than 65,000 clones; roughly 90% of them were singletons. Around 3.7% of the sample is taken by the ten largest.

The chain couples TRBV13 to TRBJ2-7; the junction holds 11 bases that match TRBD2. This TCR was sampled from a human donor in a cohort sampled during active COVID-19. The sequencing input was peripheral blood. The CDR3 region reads CASSLTSGSYEQYF. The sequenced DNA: TGTGCCAGCAGCTTAACTAGCGGGAGCTACGAGCAGTACTTC.